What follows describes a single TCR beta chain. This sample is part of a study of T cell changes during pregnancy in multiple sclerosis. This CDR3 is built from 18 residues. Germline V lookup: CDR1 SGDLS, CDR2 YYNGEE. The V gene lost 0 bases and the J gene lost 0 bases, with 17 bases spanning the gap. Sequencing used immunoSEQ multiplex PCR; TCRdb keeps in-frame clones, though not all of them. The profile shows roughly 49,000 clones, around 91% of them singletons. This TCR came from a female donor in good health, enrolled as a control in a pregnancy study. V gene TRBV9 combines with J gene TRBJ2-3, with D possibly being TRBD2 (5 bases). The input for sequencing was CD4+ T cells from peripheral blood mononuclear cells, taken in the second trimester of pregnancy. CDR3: CASSVDGSASFSTDTQYF. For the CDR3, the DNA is TGTGCCAGCAGCGTAGATGGTAGCGCGAGTTTTAGCACAGATACGCAGTATTTT.